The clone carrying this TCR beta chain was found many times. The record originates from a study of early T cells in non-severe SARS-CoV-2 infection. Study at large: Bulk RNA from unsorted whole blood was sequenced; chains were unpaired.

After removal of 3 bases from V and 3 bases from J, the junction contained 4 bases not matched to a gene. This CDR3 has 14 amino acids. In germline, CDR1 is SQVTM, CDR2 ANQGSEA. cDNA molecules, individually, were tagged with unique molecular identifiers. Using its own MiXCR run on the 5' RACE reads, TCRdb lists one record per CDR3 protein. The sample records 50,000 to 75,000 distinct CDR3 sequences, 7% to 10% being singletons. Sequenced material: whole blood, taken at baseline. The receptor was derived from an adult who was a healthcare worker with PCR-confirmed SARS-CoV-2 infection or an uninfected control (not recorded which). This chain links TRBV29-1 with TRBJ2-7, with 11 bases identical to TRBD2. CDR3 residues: CSVEYLAGGYEQYF. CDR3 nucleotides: TGCAGCGTTGAGTACCTAGCGGGGGGCTACGAGCAGTACTTC.